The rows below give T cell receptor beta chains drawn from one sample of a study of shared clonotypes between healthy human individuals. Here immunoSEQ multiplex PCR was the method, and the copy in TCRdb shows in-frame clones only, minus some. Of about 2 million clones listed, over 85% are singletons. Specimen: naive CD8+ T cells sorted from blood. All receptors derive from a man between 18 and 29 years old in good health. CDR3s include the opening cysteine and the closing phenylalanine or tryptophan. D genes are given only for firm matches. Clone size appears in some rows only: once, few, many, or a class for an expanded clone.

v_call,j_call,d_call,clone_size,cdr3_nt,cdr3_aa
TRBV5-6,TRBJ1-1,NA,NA,TGTGCCAGCAGCTTGGTGGACGACACTGAAGCTTTCTTT,CASSLVDDTEAFF
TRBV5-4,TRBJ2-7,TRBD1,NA,TGTGCCAGCAGCTTGGGGGACAGTACCGAGCAGTACTTC,CASSLGDSTEQYF
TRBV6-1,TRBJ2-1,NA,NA,TGTGCCAGCAGTGCGAGAACCTACAATGAGCAGTTCTTC,CASSARTYNEQFF
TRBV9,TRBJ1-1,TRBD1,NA,TGTGCCAGCGGGACCGGGACAGGAACGACGAACACTGAAGCTTTCTTT,CASGTGTGTTNTEAFF
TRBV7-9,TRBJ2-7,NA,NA,TGTGCCAGCAGCTCCTCCGAGACTTACTCCTACGAGCAGTACTTC,CASSSSETYSYEQYF
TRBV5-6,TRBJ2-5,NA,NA,TGTGCCAGCAGCTTTTCCGCGGGGTGGGAGACCCAGTACTTC,CASSFSAGWETQYF
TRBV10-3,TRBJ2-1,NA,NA,TGTGCCATCAGTGCGGTAGAGTCCTACAATGAGCAGTTCTTC,CAISAVESYNEQFF
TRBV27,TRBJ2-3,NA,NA,TGTGCCAGCAGTTTATCTTCCGGGGGCCTAGATACGCAGTATTTT,CASSLSSGGLDTQYF
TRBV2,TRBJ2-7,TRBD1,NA,TGTGCCAGCATCCCCGGGACAGGCTCCTACGAGCAGTACTTC,CASIPGTGSYEQYF
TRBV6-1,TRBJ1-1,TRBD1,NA,TGTGCCAGCAGTTTAACAGGGGTGGCTGAAGCTTTCTTT,CASSLTGVAEAFF
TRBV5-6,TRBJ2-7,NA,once,TGTGCCAGCAGCTTGGGATACTCCTACGAGCAGTACTTC,CASSLGYSYEQYF
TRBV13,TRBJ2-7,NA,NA,TGTGCCAGCAGCTTAGGTACGGACTACTACGAGCAGTACTTC,CASSLGTDYYEQYF